The 7 T cell receptor beta chains given below trace back to one sample, sequenced in a study of cytotoxic CD8 clonotypes in ibrutinib-treated CLL. Sequenced by immunoSEQ multiplex PCR; TCRdb stores in-frame clones only, minus some. The table records around 150,000 clones, 70% to 90% of them present only once. The sample was PBMCs, taken at disease progression, from a patient treated with ibrutinib. The receptor set was obtained from a human donor with chronic lymphocytic leukemia.

The chain carries TRBV5-8 and TRBJ1-1; TRBD1 agrees at 7 bases. The CDR3 extends over 18 amino acids. Per germline, CDR1 SGHTS and CDR2 YDEGEE. After removal of 0 bases from V and 5 bases from J, the junction contained 16 bases not matched to a gene. DNA of the CDR3: TGTGCCAGCAGCTTGGCGGACAGGATATTAGTTCTCGGGACTGAAGCTTTCTTT. Translated: CASSLADRILVLGTEAFF.

The chain has TRBV7-8 and TRBJ2-1; 8 nucleotides match TRBD2. V was clipped by 3 bases and J by 1 base; unmatched bases: 8. CDR1 is SGHVS, CDR2 FQNEAQ, per germline. This CDR3 contains 17 residues. In DNA form, the CDR3 reads TGTGCCAGCAGCTTGTTTCCTAGCGGGTCATCCTACAATGAGCAGTTCTTC. It translates to CASSLFPSGSSYNEQFF.

The chain combines TRBV5-1 with TRBJ2-3; D not certain. V lost 2 bases, J lost 3 bases, and 13 bases lay in between. This CDR3 is 15 amino acids long. From germline, CDR1 is SGHRS and CDR2 YFSETQ. This CDR3 is CASSFNQVGTDTQYF. Written as DNA, the CDR3 is TGCGCCAGCAGCTTTAACCAGGTCGGGACAGATACGCAGTATTTT.

The chain joins TRBV7-8 to TRBJ1-5; D uncertain. Per germline, CDR1 SGHVS and CDR2 FQNEAQ. V lost 5 bases to trimming and J lost 0 bases, with 8 bases between them. This CDR3 is built from 14 residues. The CDR3 region has the DNA TGTGCCAGCAGCAGACTCGTTAGCAATCAGCCCCAGCATTTT. It translates to CASSRLVSNQPQHF.

The rearrangement joins TRBV19 to TRBJ2-6; the D gene is possibly TRBD2 (6 bases). Germline V lookup: CDR1 LNHDA, CDR2 SQIVND (reference sequence). The CDR3 spans 20 residues. V lost 1 base to trimming and J lost 0 bases, with 19 bases between them. The CDR3 region is CASSIVWGVRVFSGANVLTF. The CDR3 DNA follows: TGTGCCAGTAGTATAGTTTGGGGGGTCAGGGTGTTCTCTGGGGCCAACGTCCTGACTTTC.

This sequence joins TRBV30 and TRBJ2-6; D ambiguous. Germline CDR1 and CDR2: GTSNPN and SVGIG (reference sequence). V shed 5 bases and J shed 0 bases, with 8 bases lying between them. The CDR3 runs 14 residues. In DNA form, the CDR3 reads TGTGCCTGGGACCTCAGCTCTGGGGCCAACGTCCTGACTTTC. Translation gives CAWDLSSGANVLTF.

J is TRBJ1-1 and V is TRBV6-5; D remains ambiguous. Trimming cost V 6 bases and J 1 base, with 12 bases left between them. This CDR3 has 14 residues. CDR1 MNHEY and CDR2 SVGAGI come from the germline V gene. The CDR3 spells CASRPDRANTEAFF. Here the CDR3 DNA reads TGTGCCAGCAGACCTGACCGAGCGAACACTGAAGCTTTCTTT.